This paragraph covers one TCR beta chain sequence. In this sample, this clone turned up once. What this receptor recognizes is not known. Per-base qualities were not stored, and no clone one base away is much larger. This specimen comes from a study of T cell responses to AZD1222 COVID-19 vaccine (dated by TCRdb to about 2021). At the level of the whole study: AZD1222 recipients given second doses at about 4 weeks or at about 12 weeks were pooled, since spike-specific TCR depth and breadth were not found to differ between the two schedules. TCR sequencing was performed for fewer than 250 trial participants, of whom roughly 200 were given two doses of AZD1222 and some 26 were given two doses of MenACWY control vaccine. Trial participants were enrolled by age into 18-55, 56-69 and 70-plus year subgroups, with around 150, 28 and 57 TCR-sequenced participants respectively.

The CDR3 numbers 11 residues from cysteine through phenylalanine. Solely the CDR3 DNA is kept, with 33 bases framed from the first base. CDR1 MNHEY and CDR2 SVGEGT are derived from the germline V gene. The V end loses 2 bases and the J end loses 4 bases, and a stretch of 3 bases separates them. The study at large found these results: After two AZD1222 doses, spike-specific TCR breadth and depth were significantly higher than at day 0 and than in MenACWY recipients. The 56-69-year group was small, and its depth increase did not reach significance, likely because of low power. Epitopes outside the regions mutated in the B.1.351 and B.1.1.7 variants were reportedly recognized by nearly half of the unique spike-specific TCRs. Participants were mostly white British and included more females than males, and it was suggested by the authors that clonal diversity may have been underestimated. The whole spike protein was spanned by vaccine-associated CD4 TCRs, and dominant responses were seen in regions 160-218 and 743-854. Conclusions about previously exposed vaccinees were limited because only a handful of AZD1222 recipients were SARS-CoV-2 seropositive at baseline. Because no day 14 peak-response samples were available, the repertoires could be characterized only after the peak T cell response.

The CDR3 regions of human TCRbeta chains were subjected to immunosequencing. In the authors' own workflow: Repertoire TCRs were checked for matches against a reference library of SARS-CoV-2-specific TCRs that had been generated using the MIRA antigen-specificity platform. Breadth meant the fraction of unique TCRs that were SARS-CoV-2-associated, whereas depth meant the fraction of total T cells that were SARS-CoV-2-associated. Using the MIRA data, every spike-specific TCR was mapped to the spike region that the TCR reacted to and assigned to either a CD4 or a CD8 class. Log10-transformed breadth and depth values were compared by one-way ANOVA with Sidak's multiple comparisons tests. TCRdb provides this immuneACCESS table in a form limited to in-frame rearrangements. Some clones are lacking; in checked studies, under half of them reflect an unresolved V gene, and why the rest are absent is not known. That table furnishes V, J and clone size, whereas the DNA furnished D and trimming. The table for this sample lists approximately 160,000 clones; 88% of them were counted only once. The top ten constitute 2.2% of the sample.

Taken with the paper, the label for time point translates to: baseline before first vaccination. Samples from vaccinated people were obtained from the UK trials COV001 and COV002, which included a single-blind randomized controlled phase 2/3 trial of AZD1222 (ChAdOx1 nCoV-19) in healthy adults. Trial participant PBMC samples were collected at day 0 and day 28 after the second dose for TCRbeta chain sequencing. The sequenced sample was peripheral blood, obtained on day 0 of AZD1222 vaccination. The TCR comes from an adult in good health. The receptor chain draws on TRBV6-2 or TRBV6-3 and TRBJ2-7, with the D gene too uncertain to name. The CDR3 region has the sequence CASSYEYEQYF. The DNA sequence reads TGTGCCAGCAGTTACGAGTACGAGCAGTACTTC.